The 20 T cell receptor beta chains below come from one sample, sequenced in a study of blood T cell repertoires in COVID-19. Produced via immunoSEQ multiplex PCR; TCRdb's table is partial and in-frame only. This table holds 95,000 to 100,000 clones, roughly 90% found once. Material: peripheral blood. These receptors all stem from a man older than 75 with acute or convalescent COVID-19.

This clone has a handful of counts. CDR3 sequence: CASSLTGSGYGYTF. For the CDR3, the DNA is TGCGCCAGCAGCTTGACAGGGTCCGGCTATGGCTACACCTTC. This rearrangement joins TRBV5-1 to TRBJ1-2; possible D gene TRBD1, 6 bases. There are 14 residues in the CDR3. The germline V and J ends were trimmed by 1 base and 4 bases, with 11 bases remaining between them. Germline V CDR1 and CDR2: SGHRS, YFSETQ.

The J gene is TRBJ2-1, the V gene TRBV30; 7 positions agree with TRBD1. This CDR3 is built from 13 residues. The germline gives CDR1 GTSNPN, CDR2 SVGIG (reference sequence). V shed 0 bases, J shed 9 bases, and the junction held 5 bases outside the gene matches. The CDR3 reads CAWSVGTVGEQFF. The CDR3 DNA follows: TGTGCCTGGAGTGTAGGGACAGTGGGTGAGCAGTTCTTC.

This chain uses TRBV28 with TRBJ2-7; 8 bases agree with TRBD1. CDR3 length: 15 residues. Germline V gives CDR1 MDHEN, CDR2 SYDVKM. Unmatched junction bases numbered 8, after V lost 2 bases and J lost 5 bases. CDR3 in amino acids: CASSLTRQGWNEQYF. CDR3 nucleotide sequence: TGTGCCAGCAGTTTAACCCGACAGGGGTGGAACGAGCAGTACTTC.

In its sample, this clone was seen once. The V and J genes are TRBV6-5 and TRBJ2-1, with 10 nucleotides matching TRBD2. The CDR3 is 15 amino acids. Trimming removed 10 bases from V and 5 bases from J; junction bases left unmatched: 11. CDR1 and CDR2 (germline): MNHEY, SVGAGI. The CDR3 is CATRWTSGPDNEQFF. The CDR3 DNA is TGTGCCACACGATGGACTAGCGGCCCTGACAATGAGCAGTTCTTC.

CDR3 DNA sequence: TGCGCCAGCAGCCCGGGACTAGCCGGGGGGGAGCAGTACTTC. Translating it yields CASSPGLAGGEQYF. The chain recombines TRBV5-1 with TRBJ2-7; 9 nucleotides match TRBD2. The CDR3 sequence is 14 residues long. Trimming cost V 4 bases and J 7 bases; bases outside gene matches: 9. CDR1 and CDR2 from the germline V gene are SGHRS and YFSETQ.

J is TRBJ1-5 and V is TRBV7-2; no reliable D call. The V gene's germline CDR1 is SGHTA and CDR2 FQGNSA. The V gene lost 5 bases and the J gene lost 0 bases, with 2 bases spanning the gap. The CDR3 sequence is 12 residues long. In DNA form, the CDR3 reads TGTGCCAGCAGCCATAGCAATCAGCCCCAGCATTTT. This gives the protein CASSHSNQPQHF.

The chain employs TRBV7-9 and TRBJ1-1; the D is unclear. V was pared by 1 base and J by 5 bases, with 14 bases between. The germline V gene has CDR1 SEHNR and CDR2 FQNEAQ (reference sequence). The CDR3 spans 15 residues. For the CDR3, the DNA is TGTGCCAGCAGCTTAGGGCAGGCCGAACGAACTGAAGCTTTCTTT. It translates to CASSLGQAERTEAFF.

The rearrangement joins TRBV7-8 to TRBJ2-3; TRBD2 matches 7 bases. Germline lookup yields CDR1 SGHVS and CDR2 FQNEAQ. This CDR3 is 13 amino acids long. V shed 5 bases, J shed 4 bases, and the junction held 3 bases outside the gene matches. CDR3 sequence reads: CASSGGSADTQYF. Here the CDR3 DNA reads TGTGCCAGCAGCGGCGGGAGCGCAGATACGCAGTATTTT.

This sequence joins TRBV4-3 and TRBJ1-3, with D possibly being TRBD1 (5 bases). The germline V gene has CDR1 LGHNA and CDR2 YSLEER. V dropped 0 bases and J dropped 8 bases, with 11 bases sitting between them. CDR3 length: 14 residues. CDR3 in DNA: TGCGCCAGCAGCCAAGAAGGCCAGGGTTACACCATATATTTT. Translation: CASSQEGQGYTIYF.

The chain is built from TRBV27 and TRBJ2-1; 9 nucleotides match TRBD2. Germline lookup yields CDR1 MNHEY and CDR2 SMNVEV (reference sequence). The CDR3 sequence is 15 residues long. With V trimmed by 5 bases and J by 7 bases, 9 bases remained unmatched. In nucleotides, the CDR3 is TGTGCCAGCAGTACCCGGACTAGCGCCACAAATGAGCAGTTCTTC. Its protein is CASSTRTSATNEQFF.

For the CDR3, the DNA is TGTGCCAGCTCACCAATGGCGAACACTGAAGCTTTCTTT. Its protein product is CASSPMANTEAFF. The rearrangement links TRBV18 to TRBJ1-1; no firm D call. The CDR3 has 13 amino acids. CDR1 is KGHSH, CDR2 LQKENI, per germline. V was cut by 2 bases and J by 1 base, with 5 bases left in between.

The V and J genes are TRBV3-1 (or the pseudogene TRBV3-2) and TRBJ2-7; TRBD2 might be the D (5 bases). Germline assignment: CDR1 LGHDT and CDR2 YNNKEL (reference sequence). The CDR3 totals 11 residues. V was cut by 0 bases and J by 9 bases, with 6 bases left in between. CDR3: CASSQDRGQYF. In nucleotides, the CDR3 is TGTGCCAGCAGCCAAGATCGGGGGCAGTACTTC.

Concerning this clone itself: Relative to the germline gene, one junction end is altered; a read error may explain this. CDR3 region: CASSEGGRGNQPQHF. The CDR3 DNA follows: TGTGCCAGCAGCGAAGGGGGGCGCGGCAATCAGCCCCAGCATTTT. The chain employs TRBV2 and TRBJ1-5; TRBD1 is a possible D gene (6 bases). The CDR3 is 15 amino acids. Germline CDR1 SNHLY, CDR2 FYNNEI. The full variable domain, in which reference TRBV2 and TRBJ1-5 provide the parts outside the CDR3, is EPEVTQTPSHQVTQMGQEVILRCVPISNHLYFYWYRQILGQKVEFLVSFYNNEISEKSEIFDDQFSVERPDGSNFTLKIRSTKLEDSAMYFCASSEGGRGNQPQHFGDGTRLSIL.

The chain is built from TRBV4-2 and TRBJ1-4; D remains ambiguous. Germline loops: CDR1 LGHNA, CDR2 YNFKEQ. The CDR3 sequence is 14 residues long. Trimming removed 6 bases from V and 5 bases from J, with 13 bases in between. CDR3 DNA: TGTGCCAGCAGGAGAGGAGAGGAAAATGAAAAACTGTTTTTT. Amino acid sequence: CASRRGEENEKLFF.

This sequence joins TRBV19 and TRBJ1-5, with D possibly matching TRBD1 (6 bases). The CDR3 contains 14 residues. V shed 7 bases and J shed 1 base, with 11 bases lying between them. Germline V lookup: CDR1 LNHDA, CDR2 SQIVND (reference sequence). In DNA form, the CDR3 reads TGTGCCAGTAATCCAGGGGCGAGCAATCAGCCCCAGCATTTT. It translates to CASNPGASNQPQHF.

V is TRBV7-9 and J is TRBJ1-4; 9 bases are a match to TRBD1. Germline assignment: CDR1 SEHNR and CDR2 FQNEAQ (reference sequence). Losses at the gene ends were 4 bases for V and 7 bases for J; bases not matched to a gene: 7. This CDR3 has 15 residues. CDR3 in DNA: TGTGCCAGCAGCTCCCATACAGGGGGCGGTGAAAAACTGTTTTTT. It specifies CASSSHTGGGEKLFF.

The J gene is TRBJ2-2, the V gene TRBV6-5, with a possible D match to TRBD1 (6 bases). The germline V gene has CDR1 MNHEY and CDR2 SVGAGI. Trimming stripped 6 bases from V and 6 bases from J, with 11 bases between. There are 13 residues in the CDR3. The CDR3 DNA sequence: TGTGCCAGCAGCCAGGGGCCGTCCGGGGAGCTGTTTTTT. The encoded protein is CASSQGPSGELFF.

The genes are TRBV5-5 and TRBJ1-4; 10 nucleotides agree with TRBD1. Germline loops: CDR1 SGHKS, CDR2 YYEKEE (reference sequence). This CDR3 region has 18 residues. Trimming took 0 bases from V and 6 from J; bases not matched to a gene: 11. The CDR3 coding sequence is TGTGCCAGCAGCTTGGCGCGCGCTTTGGGGACAGGGGATGAAAAACTGTTTTTT. Translating it yields CASSLARALGTGDEKLFF.

V is TRBV19 and J is TRBJ1-1; TRBD1 might be the D (6 bases). The CDR3 contains 16 residues. V lost 5 bases and J 0 bases, leaving 16 bases between the germline ends. Germline V gene sequence: CDR1 LNHDA, CDR2 SQIVND (reference sequence). CDR3 sequence reads: CASSFPQGRMNTEAFF. In DNA, the CDR3 is TGTGCCAGTAGTTTTCCACAGGGTCGCATGAACACTGAAGCTTTCTTT.

This clone occurred once. This chain links TRBV5-5 with TRBJ1-5, with 10 bases matching TRBD1. This CDR3 is built from 15 residues. J gave up 4 bases and V 3 bases, and 4 bases lay outside the gene matches. CDR1 and CDR2 (germline): SGHKS, YYEKEE (reference sequence). The CDR3 sequence is CASSSGQGGNQPQHF. In DNA form, the CDR3 reads TGTGCCAGCAGCTCAGGACAGGGGGGGAATCAGCCCCAGCATTTT.